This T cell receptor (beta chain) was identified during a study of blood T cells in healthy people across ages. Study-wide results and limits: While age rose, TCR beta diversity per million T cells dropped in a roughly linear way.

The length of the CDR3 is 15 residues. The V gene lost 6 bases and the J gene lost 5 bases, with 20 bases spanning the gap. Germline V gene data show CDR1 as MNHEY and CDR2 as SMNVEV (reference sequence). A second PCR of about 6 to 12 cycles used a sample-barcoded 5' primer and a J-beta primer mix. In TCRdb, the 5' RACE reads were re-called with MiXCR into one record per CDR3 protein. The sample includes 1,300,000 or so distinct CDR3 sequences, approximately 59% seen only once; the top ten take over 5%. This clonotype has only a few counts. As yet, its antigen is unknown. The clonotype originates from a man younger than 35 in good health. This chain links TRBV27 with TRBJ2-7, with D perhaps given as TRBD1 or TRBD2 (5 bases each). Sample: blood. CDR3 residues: CASRRYKGTTHEQYF. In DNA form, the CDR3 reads TGTGCCAGCAGACGTTATAAGGGGACGACCCACGAGCAGTACTTC.